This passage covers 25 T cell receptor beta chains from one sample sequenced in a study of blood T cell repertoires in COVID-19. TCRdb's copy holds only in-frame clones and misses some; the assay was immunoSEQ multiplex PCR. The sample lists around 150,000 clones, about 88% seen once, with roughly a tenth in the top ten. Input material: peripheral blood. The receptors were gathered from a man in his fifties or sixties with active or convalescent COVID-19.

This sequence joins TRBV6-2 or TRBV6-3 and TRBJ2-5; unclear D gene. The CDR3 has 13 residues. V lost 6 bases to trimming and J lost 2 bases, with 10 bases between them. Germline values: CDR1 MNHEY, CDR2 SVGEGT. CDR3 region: CASSLLPQETQYF. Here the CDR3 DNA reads TGTGCCAGCAGCCTCCTTCCTCAAGAGACCCAGTACTTC.

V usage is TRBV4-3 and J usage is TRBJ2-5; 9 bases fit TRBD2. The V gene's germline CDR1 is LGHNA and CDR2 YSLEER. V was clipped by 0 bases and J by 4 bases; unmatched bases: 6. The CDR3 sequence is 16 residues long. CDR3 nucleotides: TGCGCCAGCAGCCAAGATCGGCTAGCGGGAAGAGAGACCCAGTACTTC. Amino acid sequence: CASSQDRLAGRETQYF.

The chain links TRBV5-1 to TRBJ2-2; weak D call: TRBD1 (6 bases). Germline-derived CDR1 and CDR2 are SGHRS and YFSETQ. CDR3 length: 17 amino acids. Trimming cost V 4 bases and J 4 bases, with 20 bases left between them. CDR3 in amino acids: CASSPQPAGDPTGELFF. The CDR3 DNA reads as TGCGCCAGCAGCCCGCAGCCCGCAGGGGATCCCACCGGGGAGCTGTTTTTT.

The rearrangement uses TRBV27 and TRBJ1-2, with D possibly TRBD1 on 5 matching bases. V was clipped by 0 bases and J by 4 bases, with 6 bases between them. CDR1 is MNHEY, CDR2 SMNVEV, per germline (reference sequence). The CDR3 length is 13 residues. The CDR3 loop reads CASSLSRGYGYTF. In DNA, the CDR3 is TGTGCCAGCAGTTTATCAAGGGGCTATGGCTACACCTTC.

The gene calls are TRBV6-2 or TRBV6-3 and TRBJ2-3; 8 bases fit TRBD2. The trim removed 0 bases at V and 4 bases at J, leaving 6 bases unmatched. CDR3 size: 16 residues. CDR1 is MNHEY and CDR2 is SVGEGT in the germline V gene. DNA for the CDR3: TGTGCCAGCAGTTACTCCCGCGGGAGGACCTCAGATACGCAGTATTTT. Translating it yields CASSYSRGRTSDTQYF.

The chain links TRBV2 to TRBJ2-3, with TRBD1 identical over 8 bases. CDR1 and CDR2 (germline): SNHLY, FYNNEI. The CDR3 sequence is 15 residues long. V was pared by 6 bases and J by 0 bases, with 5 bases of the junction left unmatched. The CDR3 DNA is TGTGCCAGCAGAGATCGGACAGGGAGCACAGATACGCAGTATTTT. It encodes CASRDRTGSTDTQYF.

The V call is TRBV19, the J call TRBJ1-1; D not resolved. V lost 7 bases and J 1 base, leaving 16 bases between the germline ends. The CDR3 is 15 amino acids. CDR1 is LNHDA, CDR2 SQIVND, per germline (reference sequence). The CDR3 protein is CASIPPPGKNTEAFF. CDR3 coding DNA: TGTGCCAGTATCCCCCCCCCGGGGAAGAACACTGAAGCTTTCTTT. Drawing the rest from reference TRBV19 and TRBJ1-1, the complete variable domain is DGGITQSPKYLFRKEGQNVTLSCEQNLNHDAMYWYRQDPGQGLRLIYYSQIVNDFQKGDIAEGYSVSREKKESFPLTVTSAQKNPTAFYLCASIPPPGKNTEAFFGQGTRLTVV.

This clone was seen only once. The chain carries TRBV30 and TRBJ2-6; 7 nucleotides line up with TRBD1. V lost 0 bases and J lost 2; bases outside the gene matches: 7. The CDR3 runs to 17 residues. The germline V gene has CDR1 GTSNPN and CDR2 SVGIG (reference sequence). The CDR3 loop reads CAWSVRDSETGANVLTF. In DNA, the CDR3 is TGTGCCTGGAGTGTACGGGACAGTGAGACTGGGGCCAACGTCCTGACTTTC.

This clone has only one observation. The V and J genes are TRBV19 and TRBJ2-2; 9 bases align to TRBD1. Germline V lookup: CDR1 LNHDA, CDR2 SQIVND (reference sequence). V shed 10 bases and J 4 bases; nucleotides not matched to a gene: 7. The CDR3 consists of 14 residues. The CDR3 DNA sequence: TGTGCCACCTCTGGACAGGGGCGCACCGGGGAGCTGTTTTTT. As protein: CATSGQGRTGELFF. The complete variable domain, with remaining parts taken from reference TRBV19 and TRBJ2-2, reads DGGITQSPKYLFRKEGQNVTLSCEQNLNHDAMYWYRQDPGQGLRLIYYSQIVNDFQKGDIAEGYSVSREKKESFPLTVTSAQKNPTAFYLCATSGQGRTGELFFGEGSRLTVL.

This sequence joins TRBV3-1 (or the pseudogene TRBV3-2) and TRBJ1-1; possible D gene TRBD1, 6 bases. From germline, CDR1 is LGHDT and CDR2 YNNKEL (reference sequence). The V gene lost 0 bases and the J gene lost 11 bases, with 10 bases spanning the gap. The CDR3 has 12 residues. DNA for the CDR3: TGTGCCAGCAGCCAAGACAGGGGTGGGGCTTTCTTT. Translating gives CASSQDRGGAFF.

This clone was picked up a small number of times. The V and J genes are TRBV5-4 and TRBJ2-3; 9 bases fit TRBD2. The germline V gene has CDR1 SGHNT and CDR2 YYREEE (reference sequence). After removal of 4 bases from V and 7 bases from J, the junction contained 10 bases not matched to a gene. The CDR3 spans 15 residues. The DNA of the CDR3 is TGTGCCAGCAGCACTAAACTAGCGGGTGAGAATACGCAGTATTTT. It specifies CASSTKLAGENTQYF.

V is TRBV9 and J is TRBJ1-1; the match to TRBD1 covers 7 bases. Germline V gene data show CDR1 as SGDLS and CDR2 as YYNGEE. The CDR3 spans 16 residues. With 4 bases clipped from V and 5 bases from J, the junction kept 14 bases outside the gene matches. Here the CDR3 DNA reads TGTGCCAGCAGCCCAGGGGGTTTGGGGGGCGCGACTGAAGCTTTCTTT. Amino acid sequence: CASSPGGLGGATEAFF.

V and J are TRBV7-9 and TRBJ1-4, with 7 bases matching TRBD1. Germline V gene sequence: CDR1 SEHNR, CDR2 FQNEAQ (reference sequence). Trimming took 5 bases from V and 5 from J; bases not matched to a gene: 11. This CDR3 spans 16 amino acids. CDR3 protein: CASSPLAGTANEKLFF. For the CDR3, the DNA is TGTGCCAGCAGCCCACTAGCCGGGACAGCAAATGAAAAACTGTTTTTT.

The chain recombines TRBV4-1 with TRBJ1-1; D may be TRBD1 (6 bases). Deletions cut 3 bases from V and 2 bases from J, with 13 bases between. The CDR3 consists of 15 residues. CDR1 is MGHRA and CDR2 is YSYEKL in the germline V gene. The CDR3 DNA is TGCGCCAGCAGCCATCTCCAGGGGAAAAACACTGAAGCTTTCTTT. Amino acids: CASSHLQGKNTEAFF.

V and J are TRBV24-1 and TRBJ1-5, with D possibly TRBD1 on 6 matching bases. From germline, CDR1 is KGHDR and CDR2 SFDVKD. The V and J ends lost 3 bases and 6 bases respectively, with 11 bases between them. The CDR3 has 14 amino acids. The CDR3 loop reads CATSDPTGSQPQHF. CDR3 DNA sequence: TGTGCCACCAGTGATCCAACAGGGAGTCAGCCCCAGCATTTT.

This chain's CDR3 is CASSPRPTSGSPDTQYF. The CDR3 DNA is TGTGCCAGCTCACCTAGACCTACTAGCGGGAGTCCCGATACGCAGTATTTT. This chain uses TRBV18 with TRBJ2-3; 11 nucleotides align to TRBD2. With 3 bases clipped from V and 6 bases from J, the junction kept 11 bases outside the gene matches. Per germline, CDR1 KGHSH and CDR2 LQKENI. There are 17 residues in the CDR3.

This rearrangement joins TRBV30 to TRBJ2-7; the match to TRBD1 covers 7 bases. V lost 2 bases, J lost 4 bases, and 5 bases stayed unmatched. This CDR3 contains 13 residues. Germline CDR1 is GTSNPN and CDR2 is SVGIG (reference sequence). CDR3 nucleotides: TGTGCCTGGAGTCGCAGGGGGATATACGAGCAGTACTTC. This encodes CAWSRRGIYEQYF.

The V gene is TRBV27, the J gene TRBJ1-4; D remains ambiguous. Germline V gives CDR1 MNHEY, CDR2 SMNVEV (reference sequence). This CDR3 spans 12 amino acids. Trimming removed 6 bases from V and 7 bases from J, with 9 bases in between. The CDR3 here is CASSLRGEKLFF. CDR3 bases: TGTGCCAGCAGCCTGCGGGGTGAAAAACTGTTTTTT. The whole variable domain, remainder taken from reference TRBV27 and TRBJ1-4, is EAQVTQNPRYLITVTGKKLTVTCSQNMNHEYMSWYRQDPGLGLRQIYYSMNVEVTDKGDVPEGYKVSRKEKRNFPLILESPSPNQTSLYFCASSLRGEKLFFGSGTQLSVL.

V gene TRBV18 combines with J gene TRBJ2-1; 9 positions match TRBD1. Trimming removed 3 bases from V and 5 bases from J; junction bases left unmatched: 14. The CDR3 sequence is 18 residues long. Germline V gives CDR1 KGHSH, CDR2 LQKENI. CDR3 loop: CASSPSRTGQGGNNEQFF. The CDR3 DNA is TGTGCCAGCTCACCTTCTCGGACGGGACAGGGTGGGAACAATGAGCAGTTCTTC.

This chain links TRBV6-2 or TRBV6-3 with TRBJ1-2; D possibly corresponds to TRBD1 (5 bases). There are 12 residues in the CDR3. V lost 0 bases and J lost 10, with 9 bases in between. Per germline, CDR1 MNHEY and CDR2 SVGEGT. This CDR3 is CASSYSKGLYTF. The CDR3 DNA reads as TGTGCCAGCAGTTACTCGAAGGGGCTCTACACCTTC.

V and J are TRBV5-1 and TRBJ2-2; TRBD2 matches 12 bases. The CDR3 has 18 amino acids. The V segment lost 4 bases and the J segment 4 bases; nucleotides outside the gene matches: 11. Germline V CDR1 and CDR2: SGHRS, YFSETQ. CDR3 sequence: CASSKTSGRIMGTGELFF. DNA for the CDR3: TGCGCCAGCAGCAAAACTAGCGGGAGGATAATGGGCACCGGGGAGCTGTTTTTT.

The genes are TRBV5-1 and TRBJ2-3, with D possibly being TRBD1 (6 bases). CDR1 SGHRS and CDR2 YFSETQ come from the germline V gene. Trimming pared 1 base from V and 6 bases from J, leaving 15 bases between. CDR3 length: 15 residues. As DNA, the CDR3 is TGCGCCAGCAGCTTGACAGGGATCCCTTGGGATACGCAGTATTTT. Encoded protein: CASSLTGIPWDTQYF. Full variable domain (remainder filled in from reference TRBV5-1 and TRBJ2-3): KAGVTQTPRYLIKTRGQQVTLSCSPISGHRSVSWYQQTPGQGLQFLFEYFSETQRNKGNFPGRFSGRQFSNSRSEMNVSTLELGDSALYLCASSLTGIPWDTQYFGPGTRLTVL.

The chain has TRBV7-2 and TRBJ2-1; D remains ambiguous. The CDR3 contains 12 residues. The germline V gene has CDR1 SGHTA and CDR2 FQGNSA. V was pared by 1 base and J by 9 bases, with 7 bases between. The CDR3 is CASSLESAEQFF. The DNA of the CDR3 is TGTGCCAGCAGCTTAGAAAGCGCTGAGCAGTTCTTC.

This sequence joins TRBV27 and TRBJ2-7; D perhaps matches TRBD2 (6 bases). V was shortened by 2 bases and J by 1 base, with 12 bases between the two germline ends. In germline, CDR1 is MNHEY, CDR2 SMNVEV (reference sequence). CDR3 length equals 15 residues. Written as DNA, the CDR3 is TGTGCCAGCAGTTTAAAAGCGGGTCTTTCCTACGAGCAGTACTTC. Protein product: CASSLKAGLSYEQYF.

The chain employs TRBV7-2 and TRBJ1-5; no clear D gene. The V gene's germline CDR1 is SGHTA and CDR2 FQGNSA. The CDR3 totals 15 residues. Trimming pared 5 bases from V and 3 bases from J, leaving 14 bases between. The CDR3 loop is CASSHRRADNQPQHF. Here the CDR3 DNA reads TGTGCCAGCAGCCATAGGCGGGCAGACAATCAGCCCCAGCATTTT.